Below are 24 T cell receptor beta chains sequenced from a single sample in a study of PD-1 and CTLA-4 blockade in melanoma. Only in-frame clones appear in the TCRdb table, and some are missing; sequencing was by immunoSEQ multiplex PCR. Among 25,000 to 30,000 clones listed, 70% to 90% were seen once. The sample in question was CD8+ T cells from peripheral blood, obtained before anti-PD-1 treatment. Receptor source: a human donor with melanoma.

The chain has TRBV4-2 and TRBJ2-2; D perhaps matches TRBD2 (6 bases). The CDR3 is 15 residues long. V was trimmed by 2 bases and J by 5 bases, leaving 12 bases between them. In germline, CDR1 is LGHNA, CDR2 YNFKEQ. The CDR3: CASSQTAAGTGELFF. The CDR3 DNA follows: TGTGCCAGCAGCCAAACTGCGGCGGGGACCGGGGAGCTGTTTTTT.

The V call is TRBV11-2, the J call TRBJ2-7; tentative D call: TRBD1 (5 bases). The CDR3 contains 14 residues. Germline V CDR1 and CDR2: SGHAT, FQNNGV. V was trimmed by 4 bases and J by 5 bases, leaving 15 bases between them. This chain's CDR3 is CASSSAGNRNEQYF. The CDR3 nucleotides read TGTGCCAGCAGCTCGGCAGGGAATCGGAACGAGCAGTACTTC.

The CDR3 DNA sequence: TGTGCCAGTAGTATAGCCACTGAAGCTTTCTTT. It is translated as CASSIATEAFF. The V and J genes are TRBV19 and TRBJ1-1; unclear D gene. There are 11 residues in the CDR3. Trimming removed 1 base from V and 4 bases from J, with 1 base in between. Germline V gives CDR1 LNHDA, CDR2 SQIVND (reference sequence).

J is TRBJ1-5 and V is TRBV6-5, with D possibly TRBD1 on 6 matching bases. Trimming cost V 7 bases and J 3 bases, with 13 bases left between them. This CDR3 region has 14 residues. Germline V gene sequence: CDR1 MNHEY, CDR2 SVGAGI. The CDR3 nucleotides are TGTGCCAGCAAACAGGACAGAAACAATCAGCCCCAGCATTTT. Encoded protein: CASKQDRNNQPQHF.

In its sample, this clone was seen once. The V and J genes are TRBV3-1 (or the pseudogene TRBV3-2) and TRBJ1-1; no reliable D call. Trimming took 6 bases from V and 4 from J, leaving 27 bases between them. CDR1 is LGHDT, CDR2 YNNKEL, per germline (reference sequence). CDR3 length: 18 amino acids. The CDR3 DNA follows: TGTGCCAGCAGTCCTCGGACGGGGAGTACATGGTTGGGCACTGAAGCTTTCTTT. Translating gives CASSPRTGSTWLGTEAFF.

A remark on this clone: This CDR3 is also generated by other DNA sequences in the sample. The chain carries TRBV5-6 and TRBJ2-7; D gene unclear. The CDR3 totals 14 residues. The V end was cut by 0 bases, the J end by 2 bases, with 9 bases between. In germline, CDR1 is SGHDT, CDR2 YYEEEE. The CDR3 nucleotides are TGTGCCAGCAGCTTGGGCGGAGATACCTACGAGCAGTACTTC. Amino acid sequence: CASSLGGDTYEQYF.

About this clone itself: The same CDR3 also results from other DNA sequences found in this sample. This chain joins TRBV12-3 or TRBV12-4 and TRBJ2-5; D might be TRBD1 or TRBD2, each matching 5 bases. The V end was cut by 5 bases, the J end by 5 bases, with 12 bases between. CDR3 size: 13 residues. CDR3 residues: CASSPPEGETQYF. In nucleotides, the CDR3 is TGTGCCAGCAGTCCCCCTGAGGGGGAGACCCAGTACTTC.

The chain links TRBV6-5 to TRBJ2-2; D gene ambiguous. Germline-derived CDR1 and CDR2 are MNHEY and SVGAGI. Trimming shortened V by 0 bases and J by 10 bases, and 15 bases separated the two germline ends. The CDR3 totals 15 residues. The CDR3 coding sequence is TGTGCCAGCAGTTACTCGCAACTTCCAATACAGGAGCTGTTTTTT. This encodes CASSYSQLPIQELFF.

This clone was counted only a few times. The chain has TRBV12-5 and TRBJ2-7; D tentatively reads TRBD1 or TRBD2 (5 bases each). CDR3 size: 12 residues. Deletions cut 8 bases from V and 6 bases from J, with 14 bases between. Germline CDR1 is LGHNT and CDR2 is FRNRAP. The CDR3 DNA sequence: TGTGCTAGTTCTCATACGGGGACCGAGCAGTACTTC. Its translation is CASSHTGTEQYF. Using reference TRBV12-5 and TRBJ2-7 for the parts outside the CDR3, the full variable domain is DARVTQTPRHKVTEMGQEVTMRCQPILGHNTVFWYRQTMMQGLELLAYFRNRAPLDDSGMPKDRFSAEMPDATLATLKIQPSEPRDSAVYFCASSHTGTEQYFGPGTRLTVT.

The rearrangement uses TRBV28 and TRBJ2-6; D is possibly TRBD2 (5 bases). Per the germline V gene, CDR1 is MDHEN and CDR2 is SYDVKM. V lost 3 bases to trimming and J lost 0 bases, with 12 bases between them. The CDR3 totals 17 residues. CDR3 loop: CASSLEPGFSGANVLTF. The CDR3 nucleotides are TGTGCCAGCAGTTTGGAGCCGGGGTTCTCTGGGGCCAACGTCCTGACTTTC.

The CDR3 reads CASSQEGTASIYEQYF. The CDR3 coding sequence is TGCGCCAGCAGCCAAGAGGGTACCGCTTCCATTTACGAGCAGTACTTC. The chain is built from TRBV4-1 and TRBJ2-7; D remains ambiguous. Trimming cost V 0 bases and J 4 bases, with 16 bases left between them. Germline values: CDR1 MGHRA, CDR2 YSYEKL. The length of the CDR3 is 16 residues.

The J gene is TRBJ1-1, the V gene TRBV5-5, with D unresolved. This CDR3 contains 13 residues. Germline V gene sequence: CDR1 SGHKS, CDR2 YYEKEE (reference sequence). Trimming cost V 0 bases and J 2 bases, with 5 bases left between them. For the CDR3, the DNA is TGTGCCAGCAGCTTGGACAGTAACACTGAAGCTTTCTTT. This gives the protein CASSLDSNTEAFF.

This chain links TRBV5-4 with TRBJ2-5; D unresolved. CDR1 is SGHNT and CDR2 is YYREEE in the germline V gene (reference sequence). CDR3 length: 13 residues. V lost 0 bases to trimming and J lost 5 bases, with 8 bases between them. The CDR3 region has the DNA TGTGCCAGCAGCTTGGGCGGAGACGAGACCCAGTACTTC. This gives the protein CASSLGGDETQYF.

This chain links TRBV7-8 with TRBJ2-1, with 11 bases matching TRBD2. The ends lost 7 bases at V and 8 bases at J; junction bases unmatched: 19. CDR3 length: 18 residues. Germline assignment: CDR1 SGHVS and CDR2 FQNEAQ. CDR3: CASTAVAGGALGLDEQFF. CDR3 nucleotides: TGTGCCAGCACCGCGGTAGCGGGGGGGGCCCTGGGGTTGGATGAGCAGTTCTTC.

This chain joins TRBV7-8 and TRBJ2-2; 11 bases map to TRBD1. The CDR3 is 16 amino acids. Germline V lookup: CDR1 SGHVS, CDR2 FQNEAQ. V shed 5 bases and J 7 bases; nucleotides not matched to a gene: 9. CDR3 amino acids: CASSLGQGARHGELFF. CDR3 DNA: TGTGCCAGCAGCCTTGGACAGGGGGCGCGGCACGGGGAGCTGTTTTTT. Using reference TRBV7-8 and TRBJ2-2 for the parts outside the CDR3, the full variable domain is GAGVSQSPRYKVAKRGQDVALRCDPISGHVSLFWYQQALGQGPEFLTYFQNEAQLDKSGLPSDRFFAERPEGSVSTLKIQRTQQEDSAVYLCASSLGQGARHGELFFGEGSRLTVL.

The V and J genes are TRBV3-1 (or the pseudogene TRBV3-2) and TRBJ2-3, with 14 bases aligning to TRBD2. The CDR3 has 19 residues. CDR1 is LGHDT and CDR2 is YNNKEL in the germline V gene (reference sequence). The V and J ends lost 0 bases and 2 bases, in that order; junction bases with no gene match: 7. DNA of the CDR3: TGTGCCAGCAGCCAAGAGGGGGGACTAGCGGGAGTACCCACAGATACGCAGTATTTT. This encodes CASSQEGGLAGVPTDTQYF.

This chain uses TRBV7-2 with TRBJ2-2; D gene uncertain. Germline V CDR1 and CDR2: SGHTA, FQGNSA. This CDR3 contains 14 residues. V gave up 5 bases and J gave up 1 base, with 8 bases separating them. The CDR3 DNA sequence: TGTGCCAGCAGCCCGGCGGTGAACACCGGGGAGCTGTTTTTT. It is translated as CASSPAVNTGELFF.

The J gene is TRBJ1-2, the V gene TRBV6-5, with D possibly matching TRBD1 (5 bases). The V end was cut by 0 bases, the J end by 8 bases, with 10 bases between. Germline V gene data show CDR1 as MNHEY and CDR2 as SVGAGI. The CDR3 is 13 residues long. The CDR3 sequence is CASSYSGGDGYTF. The CDR3 DNA is TGTGCCAGCAGTTACTCGGGAGGGGACGGCTACACCTTC.

This chain uses TRBV6-4 with TRBJ2-1; 7 bases fit TRBD1. The trim removed 0 bases at V and 9 bases at J, leaving 8 bases unmatched. Germline V gene lookup returns CDR1 MRHNA and CDR2 SNTAGT. The CDR3 is made up of 15 amino acids. In DNA, the CDR3 is TGTGCCAGCAGTGACTCGGTGACAGGGCCAGGTGAGCAGTTCTTC. This encodes CASSDSVTGPGEQFF.

The chain has TRBV4-1 and TRBJ2-6; TRBD1 might be the D (6 bases). V lost 4 bases and J lost 5, with 18 bases in between. Germline loops: CDR1 MGHRA, CDR2 YSYEKL. CDR3 length equals 17 residues. CDR3 loop: CASSLSGAPFWANVLTF. The CDR3 DNA follows: TGCGCCAGCAGCCTATCAGGGGCGCCTTTCTGGGCCAACGTCCTGACTTTC.

V is TRBV2 and J is TRBJ2-7; D perhaps matches TRBD1 (5 bases). V was trimmed by 6 bases and J by 0 bases, leaving 15 bases between them. Germline CDR1 and CDR2: SNHLY and FYNNEI. The CDR3 is 15 residues long. CDR3 DNA sequence: TGTGCCAGCAGGGCCGACAGATCCCCCTCCTACGAGCAGTACTTC. Translated: CASRADRSPSYEQYF.

The chain uses TRBV7-8 and TRBJ1-3; TRBD1 is a possible D gene (6 bases). V was cut by 5 bases and J by 4 bases, with 12 bases left in between. CDR3 length: 14 residues. Germline CDR1 reads SGHVS; CDR2 reads FQNEAQ. The CDR3 DNA sequence: TGTGCCAGCAGCCTGGGGGGGGGCGGAAACACCATATATTTT. Its translation: CASSLGGGGNTIYF.

V and J are TRBV5-1 and TRBJ1-1; D ambiguous. This CDR3 has 15 amino acids. V lost 4 bases, J lost 3 bases, and 16 bases lay in between. Germline CDR1 SGHRS, CDR2 YFSETQ. The CDR3 sequence: CASSLTVLGDTEAFF. As DNA, the CDR3 is TGCGCCAGCAGCCTGACCGTGCTTGGGGACACTGAAGCTTTCTTT.

This clone has more than one count but fewer than ten. The gene calls are TRBV6-5 and TRBJ1-1; no clear D. This CDR3 contains 13 residues. The V and J ends lost 6 bases and 1 base respectively, with 9 bases between them. Germline CDR1 MNHEY, CDR2 SVGAGI. The CDR3 DNA follows: TGTGCCAGCAGAACCTCAAGGAACACTGAAGCTTTCTTT. Protein product: CASRTSRNTEAFF.